The source of this TCR beta chain is a study of T cells in Graves' hyperthyroidism and ophthalmopathy. Findings and caveats of the study: Most clonotypes expanded in the thyroid (above 0.001) were also present in blood.

The CDR3 contains 11 residues. The germline V gene has CDR1 SQVTM and CDR2 ANQGSEA. Only one count was recorded for this clonotype. Its antigen is undetermined. A read error is possible here, since a much larger clone lies one base away. Clinical symptoms, serum thyroxine, TRAb, thyroid ultrasound and orbital computed tomography informed diagnoses. It was RNA transcripts that yielded the amplified TCR beta CDR3 regions. The study used the HTBI primer set for a first-round RT-PCR of the TCR CDR3. TCRdb reanalysed the multiplex PCR reads using MiXCR and keeps one entry per CDR3 protein. This sample has about 660,000 distinct CDR3 sequences, with just under 45% found just once.

This chain joins TRBV29-1 and TRBJ1-1; a weak D match, TRBD1 (5 bases). Sequenced input: peripheral blood or thyroid tissue (not recorded which). This TCR derives from an adult man with Graves' disease, either hyperthyroidism or ophthalmopathy (not recorded which). CDR3 sequence: CSVESRAEASF. CDR3 DNA: TGCAGCGTTGAATCCAGGGCTGAAGCTTCCTTT.